The T cell receptor (beta chain) under discussion was sequenced for a study of blood T cell repertoires in COVID-19. The overall study: Material from acute and convalescent COVID-19 was sourced from the United States, Italy and Spain. Nucleic acid was either cDNA or gDNA, and it came from T cells, B-cell-depleted T cells, or PBMCs.

This CDR3 is built from 18 residues. Per the germline V gene, CDR1 is SGHRS and CDR2 is YFSETQ. V shed 0 bases and J 3 bases; nucleotides not matched to a gene: 10. Only in-frame clones appear in the TCRdb table, and some are missing; sequencing was by immunoSEQ multiplex PCR. The table has a few hundred thousand clones, around 83% seen once. Sequenced material: peripheral blood. The TCR sequence derives from a man aged 18-30 years with active or convalescent COVID-19. The chain couples TRBV5-1 to TRBJ2-2, with 8 nucleotides matching TRBD2. The CDR3 DNA follows: TGCGCCAGCAGCTTGGGTTTAGCCAGCGGGAGAGACACCGGGGAGCTGTTTTTT. It yields the protein CASSLGLASGRDTGELFF.